This TCR beta chain stems from a study of T cells in Graves' hyperthyroidism and ophthalmopathy. The germline V gene encodes CDR1 MNHNS and CDR2 SASEGT. CDR3 length equals 13 residues. V lost 1 base and J lost 9, with 12 bases in between. RNA transcripts yielded amplified TCR beta CDR3 regions. First-round RT-PCR of the TCR CDR3 relied on the HTBI primer set. Using its own MiXCR run on the multiplex PCR reads, TCRdb lists one record per CDR3 protein. This table holds approximately 400,000 distinct CDR3 sequences, 15% to 18% found once. The TCR originated in a woman in her late teens or twenties with Graves' hyperthyroidism. Sequenced input: blood. The genes are TRBV6-1 and TRBJ1-1; D is perhaps TRBD1 (5 bases). The CDR3 is CASSEGQRQKAFF. The CDR3 nucleotides read TGTGCCAGCAGTGAAGGACAGCGTCAAAAAGCTTTCTTT.